This T cell receptor (beta chain) was sequenced during a study of vaccination and CD4 T cells after COVID-19. Germline values: CDR1 DFQATT, CDR2 SNEGSKA (reference sequence). The CDR3 is 16 amino acids. J was trimmed by 3 bases and V by 0 bases; bases with no gene match: 5. With respect to this clonotype: Its target is unknown.

Described treatment: roughly 10-day PBMC culture with coronavirus spike peptide pools or control peptides (ViraFEST assay). Cultured CD4+ T-cell DNA underwent Oncomine TCR Beta short-read sequencing. MiXCR, run by TCRdb on the PCR reads, gives a single entry per CDR3 protein. The repertoire holds about 15,000 distinct CDR3 sequences, with approximately 60% as singletons. This specimen consisted of CD4+ T cells from blood, cultured in vitro, obtained after SARS-CoV-2 vaccination. The chain carries TRBV20-1 and TRBJ2-7, with 13 bases matching TRBD2. This sequence was found in a human donor who had recovered from COVID-19. Written as DNA, the CDR3 is TGCAGTGCTAGAGAAATGGGACTAGCGGGAATCTACGAGCAGTACTTC. Its translation: CSAREMGLAGIYEQYF.